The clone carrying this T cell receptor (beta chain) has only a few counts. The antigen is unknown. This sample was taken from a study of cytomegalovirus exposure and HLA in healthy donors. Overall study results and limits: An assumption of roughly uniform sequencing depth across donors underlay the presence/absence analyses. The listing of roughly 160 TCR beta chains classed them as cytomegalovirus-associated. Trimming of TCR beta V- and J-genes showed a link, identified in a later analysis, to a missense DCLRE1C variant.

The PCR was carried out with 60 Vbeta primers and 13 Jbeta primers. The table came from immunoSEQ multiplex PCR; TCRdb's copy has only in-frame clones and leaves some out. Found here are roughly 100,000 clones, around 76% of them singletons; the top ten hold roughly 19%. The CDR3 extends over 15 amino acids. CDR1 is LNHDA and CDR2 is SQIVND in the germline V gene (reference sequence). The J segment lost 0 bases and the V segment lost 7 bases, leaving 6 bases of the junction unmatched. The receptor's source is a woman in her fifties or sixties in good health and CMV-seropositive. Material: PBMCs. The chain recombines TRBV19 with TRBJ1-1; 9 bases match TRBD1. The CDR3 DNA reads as TGTGCCAGTACCAAGGACAGGGGATTGAACACTGAAGCTTTCTTT. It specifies CASTKDRGLNTEAFF.